These T cell receptor beta chains were read from a single sample in a study of early T cells in non-severe SARS-CoV-2 infection. TCRdb analysed the 5' RACE reads with MiXCR anew, one entry per CDR3 protein. The sample consists of tens of thousands of distinct CDR3 sequences, about 5.8% of them appearing once. Sequencing input: whole blood. These receptors originate from an adult who was a healthcare worker with PCR-confirmed SARS-CoV-2 infection or an uninfected control (not recorded which). The CDR3 runs from the conserved cysteine through the conserved F or W. Fields, in order: clone size, V gene, J gene, D gene, CDR3 protein, CDR3 DNA. The D gene is left open where the match is weak. A row's size may be missing; if present it is once, few, many or a size class.

>many|TRBV19|TRBJ2-7|TRBD2
CASSPKGLVDSYEQYF
TGTGCCAGTAGTCCTAAGGGACTAGTCGACTCCTACGAGCAGTACTTC
>many|TRBV7-3|TRBJ2-3|-
CASSLFREDTQYF
TGTGCCAGCAGCTTATTCAGGGAAGATACGCAGTATTTT
>many|TRBV2|TRBJ2-1|-
CASTRLGGDYNEQFF
TGTGCCAGCACTAGACTAGGAGGGGACTACAATGAGCAGTTCTTC
>many|TRBV12-3/TRBV12-4|TRBJ2-7|TRBD2
CASSPGLAGLYF
TGTGCCAGCAGCCCGGGACTAGCGGGTCTGTACTTC
>medium-sized|TRBV30|TRBJ2-1|-
CAWVGGDYEQFF
TGTGCCTGGGTTGGAGGGGACTATGAGCAGTTCTTC
>-|TRBV29-1|TRBJ2-7|TRBD1
CSTTGTGDSEQYF
TGCAGCACGACCGGGACAGGTGACTCGGAGCAGTACTTC
>many|TRBV27|TRBJ2-7|-
CASSRPNREQYF
TGTGCCAGCAGTCGCCCAAACCGTGAGCAGTACTTC
>many|TRBV25-1|TRBJ2-5|TRBD1
CASSESLGVRTGGRETQYF
TGTGCCAGCAGTGAATCGCTAGGCGTGAGGACAGGGGGGAGAGAGACCCAGTACTTC
>many|TRBV15|TRBJ2-5|-
CATSREGIRGETQYF
TGTGCCACCAGCAGAGAAGGCATCCGAGGGGAGACCCAGTACTTC
>-|TRBV7-9|TRBJ2-1|-
CASSLGGIPEQFF
TGTGCCAGCAGCTTAGGTGGGATTCCTGAGCAGTTCTTC
>few|TRBV7-6|TRBJ2-2|-
CASSLEGLTPGELFF
TGTGCCAGCAGCTTAGAGGGACTCACACCGGGGGAGCTGTTTTTT